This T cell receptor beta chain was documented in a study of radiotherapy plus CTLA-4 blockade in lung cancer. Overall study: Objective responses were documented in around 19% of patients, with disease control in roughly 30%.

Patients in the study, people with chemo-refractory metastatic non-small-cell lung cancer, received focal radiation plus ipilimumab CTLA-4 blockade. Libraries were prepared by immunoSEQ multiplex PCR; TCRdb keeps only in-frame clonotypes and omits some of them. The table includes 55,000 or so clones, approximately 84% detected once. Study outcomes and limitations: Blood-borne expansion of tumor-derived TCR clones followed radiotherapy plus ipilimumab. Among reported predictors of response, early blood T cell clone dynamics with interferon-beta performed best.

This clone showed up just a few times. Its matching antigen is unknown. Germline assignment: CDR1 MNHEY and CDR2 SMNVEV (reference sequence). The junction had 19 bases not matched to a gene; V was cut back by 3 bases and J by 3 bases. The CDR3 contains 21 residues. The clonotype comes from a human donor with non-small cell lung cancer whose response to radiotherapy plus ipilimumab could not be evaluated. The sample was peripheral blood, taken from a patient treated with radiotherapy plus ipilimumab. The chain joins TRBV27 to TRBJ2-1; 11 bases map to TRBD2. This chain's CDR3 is CASSLGQGLSGLAGGYNEQFF. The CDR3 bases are TGTGCCAGCAGTTTGGGGCAGGGTCTATCTGGGCTAGCGGGAGGCTACAATGAGCAGTTCTTC.